The sequence of this T cell receptor beta chain was determined in a study of Graves' ophthalmopathy and Graves' hyperthyroidism. Broader study findings: From stable hyperthyroidism, ophthalmopathy was separated by a 13-signature model with 85% to 90% sensitivity and more than 75% specificity.

As regards this clonotype: What it binds is unknown.

Deletions cut 5 bases from V and 1 base from J, with 9 bases between. The CDR3 loop spans 13 amino acids. The germline V gene has CDR1 SGHTS and CDR2 YDEGEE. As the template, RNA transcripts were used to amplify TCR beta CDR3 regions. First-round RT-PCR used HTBI primers; second-round multiplex PCR followed. TCRdb reprocessed the multiplex PCR reads with MiXCR, giving one entry per CDR3 protein. The sample records over a million distinct CDR3 sequences, 35% to 45% being singletons. This receptor was identified in an adult man with Graves' hyperthyroidism. V and J are TRBV5-8 and TRBJ2-5; D not resolved. What was sequenced was peripheral blood or thyroid tissue (not recorded which). CDR3 nucleotide sequence: TGTGCCAGCAGTCCAAGGATCCAAGAGACCCAGTACTTC. This gives the protein CASSPRIQETQYF. The full variable domain, in which reference TRBV5-8 and TRBJ2-5 provide the parts outside the CDR3, is EAGVTQSPTHLIKTRGQQATLRCSPISGHTSVYWYQQALGLGLQFLLWYDEGEERNRGNFPPRFSGRQFPNYSSELNVNALELEDSALYLCASSPRIQETQYFGPGTRLLVL.